These 5 T cell receptor beta chains came from one sample sequenced in a study of blood T cell repertoires in COVID-19. TCRdb's copy holds only in-frame clones and misses some; the assay was immunoSEQ multiplex PCR. This table holds just under 60,000 clones, approximately 79% found once. Specimen: peripheral blood. The receptors shown here come from a human donor in a cohort sampled during active COVID-19.

The rearrangement uses TRBV19 and TRBJ2-6; 8 bases are a match to TRBD1. The V and J ends lost 6 bases and 1 base, in that order; junction bases with no gene match: 5. The CDR3 contains 16 residues. CDR1 and CDR2 (germline): LNHDA, SQIVND (reference sequence). The CDR3 bases are TGTGCCAGTAGGGGCAGGGGGCTTTCTGGGGCCAACGTCCTGACTTTC. It codes for CASRGRGLSGANVLTF.

DNA of the CDR3: TGTGCCAGCAGCTTAGTTATATCCGGGGAGCTGTTTTTT. This gives the protein CASSLVISGELFF. The rearrangement links TRBV11-2 to TRBJ2-2; D is ambiguous. The V gene's germline CDR1 is SGHAT and CDR2 FQNNGV. CDR3 length: 13 residues. With 1 base removed from V and 6 bases from J, the gap between germline ends came to 6 bases.

The chain uses TRBV7-9 and TRBJ2-1, with TRBD2 matching over 11 bases. CDR3 length: 14 amino acids. V lost 6 bases and J lost 8; bases outside the gene matches: 6. Looked up from germline, CDR1 is SEHNR and CDR2 is FQNEAQ (reference sequence). The CDR3 DNA sequence: TGTGCCAGCAGAACTAGCGGGAGTTCATATGAGCAGTTCTTC. This encodes CASRTSGSSYEQFF. Drawing the rest from reference TRBV7-9 and TRBJ2-1, the complete variable domain is DTGVSQNPRHKITKRGQNVTFRCDPISEHNRLYWYRQTLGQGPEFLTYFQNEAQLEKSRLLSDRFSAERPKGSFSTLEIQRTEQGDSAMYLCASRTSGSSYEQFFGPGTRLTVL.

This clone was counted a single time. The chain links TRBV11-2 to TRBJ1-3; the D gene is possibly TRBD1 (6 bases). The V gene lost 1 base and the J gene lost 0 bases, with 7 bases spanning the gap. Germline V gene sequence: CDR1 SGHAT, CDR2 FQNNGV. The CDR3 is made up of 15 amino acids. In nucleotides, the CDR3 is TGTGCCAGCAGCTTAGGACAGGACTCTGGAAACACCATATATTTT. It yields the protein CASSLGQDSGNTIYF.

This clone occurred once. The J gene is TRBJ2-3, the V gene TRBV9, with 7 bases that match TRBD2. CDR3 length: 17 residues. J lost 3 bases, V lost 4 bases, and 14 bases had no gene match. The germline V gene has CDR1 SGDLS and CDR2 YYNGEE. DNA for the CDR3: TGTGCCAGCAGCCCCCATGGGCGGGAGCGGAGAACAGATACGCAGTATTTT. It codes for CASSPHGRERRTDTQYF.